The following is a T cell receptor beta chain sequence with its context. What this receptor recognizes is not known. Base qualities were left out, and no much larger clone turns up one base away. In the paper's terms, the treatment or condition label means: roughly nine-day PBMC culture with coronavirus spike peptide pools or control peptides (ViraFEST assay). CD4+ T cells from unexposed donors were collected before the COVID-19 pandemic (2011-2018). To expand antigen-specific T cells with peptide pools and then pick out the expanded clonotypes through TCR sequencing, the study relied on the ViraFEST assay. Each well held around 2.1 million PBMCs cultured with approximately 9.2 ug/ml peptide pools in IMDM containing 5% human AB serum and approximately 10 IU/ml IL-2. On days 3 and 7, half of the culture medium was replaced with fresh IL-2-containing medium. After around 10 days of culture, CD4+ T cells were isolated by negative selection with the EasySep CD4+ T cell isolation kit. Unexposed donor CD4+ T cells were tested for reactivity to SARS-CoV-2 S and N and four common cold coronavirus spike pools, as cell number allowed. Ficoll-Paque Plus gradient centrifugation was used to isolate PBMCs from whole blood, and the isolated PBMCs were then either used fresh or cryopreserved at -140C. In general, triplicate wells were set up for every culture condition. The leukapheresis product for the unexposed donors was obtained through commercial purchase.

The data originate from a study of vaccination and CD4 T cells after COVID-19 (dated by TCRdb to 2021 to 2024). Regarding the research as a whole: In the convalescent cohort there were six males and four females, among whom were two Hispanic individuals, seven Caucasians, two Asians and one multiracial person. Participants got two doses of the Pfizer-BioNTech BNT162b2 vaccine (n=8) or two doses of the Moderna mRNA-1273 vaccine (n=2). Post-COVID blood samples from convalescent patients were collected a median of 101 days after diagnosis, with a range of 35 to 161 days. Post-vaccine blood samples were taken a median of 72 days after the second vaccine dose, with a range of 14 to 241 days. For stimulating the cultures, overlapping spike peptide pools were used, derived from SARS-CoV-2 as well as from the common cold coronaviruses HCoV-NL63, HCoV-OC43 and HCoV-229E. In control cultures, a CEFX viral epitope pool was used as positive control, an HIV-1 Nef peptide pool was used as negative control, or no peptide was added. In approximately eleven COVID-19 convalescent patients and a handful of infection-naive healthy vaccine recipients, the spike-specific CD4+ TCR repertoire before mRNA vaccination was compared with the repertoire after mRNA vaccination. In an earlier paper using these donors, memory CD4+ T cell crossreactivity between SARS-CoV-2 and common cold coronavirus spike proteins was assessed at the TCR clonotype level.

The library was generated by PCR. TCR sequencing of DNA from cultured CD4+ T cells used the Oncomine TCR Beta short-read assay at the Johns Hopkins FTIC core. The QIAamp micro DNA kit was used to extract genomic DNA from the cultured CD4+ T cells. The Oncomine TCR Beta libraries from cultured CD4+ T cells were pooled using unique dual indexes and then sequenced on an Illumina iSeq 100. The authors' pipeline ran thus. Non-productive sequences were removed, and CDR3s not starting with C, not ending with F or W, or shorter than 7 amino acids were discarded. Antigen-specific clonotypes were identified using the MANAFEST web application through comparison of peptide-stimulated wells with reference and other culture wells. For a clone to be called positive, the clone needed an FDR below 0.05, an odds ratio above 5, and a productive frequency above 0.1% in at least two of three replicate wells. A clonotype was classed as cross-reactive if the clonotype showed significant expansion both in SARS-CoV-2 spike wells and in at least one common cold coronavirus spike condition. Using R version 3.6.1, CDR3 homology was evaluated through Levenshtein distances (stringdist) along with unrooted phylogenetic trees (ape). In TCRdb, the public reads were trimmed at Q25 with fastp and aligned with MiXCR, with productive beta chains retained. Every distinct CDR3 protein forms one entry, paired with its most common genes and DNA. TCRdb's processing, not the authors' own work, is the source of the V and J calls. The sample includes 1,400 to 1,500 distinct CDR3 sequences, with less than 15% observed a single time. In total, the top ten clones hold 25% to 30% of the sample.

The germline V gene provides CDR1 MDHEN and CDR2 SYDVKM. From the cysteine through the phenylalanine, the CDR3 covers 12 amino acids. Only CDR3 DNA is held: 36 bases, read in frame from base 1. V drops 10 bases and J drops 5 bases, leaving 12 bases in between. The paper's findings and limits, for the study overall: Although the median number of SARS-CoV-2-reactive clonotypes went up from around 20 after infection to 30 to 45 after vaccination, the increase was not significant. Among the post-vaccine SARS-CoV-2-reactive clones in convalescent patients, a median approximately 90% showed up only after vaccination, which suggests vaccine-specific priming. Of the vaccine-specific clones in convalescent patients, 304 of 307, or nearly all, reacted only to SARS-CoV-2 spike and did not cross-react with common cold coronaviruses. The study included relatively few convalescent patients and did not analyze early timepoints after natural infection.

In this chain, TRBV28 is recombined with TRBJ1-5; TRBD1 is possibly the D segment (6 matching bases). The clonotype was recovered from a human donor in good health. Sequenced: CD4+ T cells from blood, cultured in vitro. DNA sequence: TGTGCCACCCTGAGGGGGTATCAGCCCCAGCATTTT. This translates into CATLRGYQPQHF.